The rows below give T cell receptor beta chains drawn from one sample of a study of low-dose radiotherapy and immunotherapy resistance in tumors. TCRdb processed the reads anew with MiXCR; each CDR3 protein has one entry. The repertoire holds fewer than 60,000 distinct CDR3 sequences, 10% to 15% seen once, with roughly 6.4% in the top ten. Source: PBMCs, taken before treatment. The receptors come from a female donor with ovarian cancer. Both conserved end residues are part of each CDR3. Fields, in order: clone size, CDR3 length, V gene, J gene, D gene, CDR3 protein, CDR3 DNA. The D gene is left open where the match is weak. The size field is filled for only some rows; it gives once, few, many or a size class.

>NA|13|TRBV29-1|TRBJ1-2|NA
CSATGGANYGYTF
TGCAGCGCTACAGGTGGAGCTAACTATGGCTACACCTTC
>many|15|TRBV2|TRBJ2-6|TRBD2
CASRSGGSGANVLTF
TGTGCCAGCCGCTCGGGAGGCTCTGGGGCCAACGTCCTGACTTTC
>many|15|TRBV5-1|TRBJ2-1|TRBD1
CASSSGTGSYNEQFF
TGCGCCAGCAGCTCCGGGACAGGGTCCTACAATGAGCAGTTCTTC
>many|16|TRBV5-1|TRBJ2-2|NA
CASSLSPARATGELFF
TGCGCCAGCAGCTTGTCCCCGGCCAGGGCCACCGGGGAGCTGTTTTTT
>many|13|TRBV30|TRBJ1-1|NA
CAWDTGSYTEAFF
TGTGCCTGGGACACGGGCTCCTACACTGAAGCTTTCTTT
>many|14|TRBV6-5|TRBJ1-3|NA
CASSYSRSGNTIYF
TGTGCCAGCAGTTACAGTCGCTCTGGAAACACCATATATTTT
>many|13|TRBV30|TRBJ1-2|NA
CASSAGRHYGYTF
TGTGCCTCCTCGGCGGGGCGTCACTATGGCTACACCTTC
>many|17|TRBV19|TRBJ2-1|NA
CATMGGARGGSYNEQFF
TGTGCCACCATGGGGGGGGCCCGGGGTGGCTCCTACAATGAGCAGTTCTTC
>many|13|TRBV2|TRBJ2-3|NA
CASSEEHTDTQYF
TGTGCCAGCAGTGAAGAGCACACAGATACGCAGTATTTT
>many|14|TRBV7-8|TRBJ1-2|TRBD1
CASSAQGDFYGYTF
TGTGCCAGCAGCGCACAGGGGGATTTCTATGGCTACACCTTC
>many|15|TRBV6-4|TRBJ2-1|TRBD2
CASSAKLAGLNEQFF
TGTGCCAGCAGTGCAAAACTAGCGGGGTTGAATGAGCAGTTCTTC
>NA|12|TRBV10-3|TRBJ1-5|NA
CAIGGPDQPQHF
TGTGCCATCGGGGGGCCGGATCAGCCCCAGCATTTT
>many|15|TRBV7-6|TRBJ2-7|NA
CASSLARADTYEQYF
TGTGCCAGCAGCTTAGCGCGAGCAGATACCTACGAGCAGTACTTC
>many|17|TRBV18|TRBJ1-2|TRBD1
CASSPIDRGQGASGYTF
TGTGCCAGCTCACCCATAGACCGGGGACAGGGAGCAAGCGGCTACACCTTC
>many|15|TRBV14|TRBJ2-5|NA
CASSQDRYRQETQYF
TGTGCCAGCAGCCAAGATCGTTACAGACAAGAGACCCAGTACTTC
>many|17|TRBV6-1|TRBJ1-6|NA
CASSEAPQPGALSPLHF
TGTGCCAGCAGTGAAGCCCCGCAGCCAGGGGCTCTCTCACCCCTCCACTTT
>medium-sized|14|TRBV6-5|TRBJ2-2|NA
CASSSGENTGELFF
TGTGCCAGCAGCTCGGGAGAGAACACCGGGGAGCTGTTTTTT
>many|14|TRBV18|TRBJ2-3|NA
CASSPGFVTDTQYF
TGTGCCAGCTCACCTGGTTTCGTCACAGATACGCAGTATTTT
>many|14|TRBV4-1|TRBJ1-5|NA
CASSPGPSNQPQHF
TGCGCCAGCAGCCCCGGCCCGAGCAATCAGCCCCAGCATTTT
>many|20|TRBV28|TRBJ2-3|TRBD2
CASSLPGLAGGLVSTDTQYF
TGTGCCAGCAGTTTACCCGGACTAGCGGGAGGGCTAGTAAGCACAGATACGCAGTATTTT
>many|12|TRBV12-3/TRBV12-4|TRBJ2-2|NA
CASSSGTGRLFF
TGTGCCAGCAGTTCCGGGACCGGGCGACTGTTTTTT
>many|15|TRBV7-7|TRBJ2-5|NA
CASSSGDTLRETQYF
TGTGCTAGCAGCTCCGGGGACACTTTGAGGGAGACCCAGTACTTC
>many|17|TRBV30|TRBJ2-1|NA
CAWSVQGRTWGYNEQFF
TGTGCCTGGAGTGTACAGGGGAGGACTTGGGGTTACAATGAGCAGTTCTTC
>many|15|TRBV24-1|TRBJ2-3|NA
CATSEGHPSTDTQYF
TGTGCCACCAGTGAGGGGCATCCTAGCACAGATACGCAGTATTTT
>many|13|TRBV7-3|TRBJ2-3|NA
CASSLDSRDTQYF
TGTGCCAGCAGCTTAGACAGCCGAGATACGCAGTATTTT
>many|17|TRBV15|TRBJ2-1|TRBD1
CATSRDSGGSSYNEQFF
TGTGCCACCAGCAGAGATTCAGGGGGCTCGTCCTACAATGAGCAGTTCTTC
>many|14|TRBV10-3|TRBJ1-1|NA
CAISKDGGNTEAFF
TGTGCCATCAGCAAAGATGGAGGAAACACTGAAGCTTTCTTT
>many|15|TRBV10-3|TRBJ2-7|TRBD2
CAIRLTSGGLYEQYF
TGTGCCATCAGGTTGACTAGCGGGGGGCTCTACGAGCAGTACTTC
>many|15|TRBV12-5|TRBJ2-7|NA
CASGSMDSLSYEQYF
TGTGCTAGTGGTTCGATGGACAGCCTTTCCTACGAGCAGTACTTC
>many|24|TRBV20-1|TRBJ2-1|TRBD2
CSARDRDRYPGLAGGPSPYNEQFF
TGCAGTGCTAGAGATCGGGACAGATACCCGGGACTAGCGGGAGGGCCTTCCCCCTACAATGAGCAGTTCTTC